The sequence of this TCR beta chain was determined in a study of Tregs in tolerant kidney transplant recipients. Study-wide results and caveats: Findings come from small patient numbers and require larger validation.

CDR3 size: 14 residues. Trimming took off 0 bases at V and 5 bases at J, with 10 bases between the two ends. The germline CDR1 and CDR2 sequences are SGHRS and YFSETQ. Notes on this clone: Its target is unknown.

Using immunoSEQ multiplex PCR, the repertoire was profiled, and TCRdb retains in-frame clones only, with some absent. The sample contains around 66,000 clones, roughly 88% of which appear only once. The clonotype originates from a human donor who received a combined kidney and bone marrow transplant. The genes are TRBV5-1 and TRBJ2-3, with D uncertain. The starting material was Tregs from blood, obtained before the transplant. CDR3 in amino acids: CASSLAPPVDTQYF. In DNA, the CDR3 is TGCGCCAGCAGCTTGGCGCCACCCGTAGATACGCAGTATTTT.